This T cell receptor (beta chain) appears in the sequencing data of a study of blood T cells in healthy people across ages. A sample-barcoded 5' primer and a J-beta primer mix were used in a second PCR of roughly 6 to 11 cycles. Tags on each cDNA molecule came from a template-switch adaptor with 12 random nucleotides. TCRdb recomputed calls from the 5' RACE reads with MiXCR, one row per CDR3 protein. The sample lists about 2 million distinct CDR3 sequences, about 50% occurring once. This CDR3 comprises 16 residues. V was clipped by 4 bases and J by 0 bases, with 10 bases between them. CDR1 SEHNR and CDR2 FQNEAQ come from the germline V gene (reference sequence). This clonotype turned up a few times. No antigen is known for it. The study's findings and limits: There was no known CMV status for donors, so expanded clonotype changes were possibly confounded. Estimated diversity across one million T cells was deemed an underestimate. In these data, TCR beta diversity tracked strongly with naive T cell percentage.

This chain links TRBV7-9 with TRBJ2-6; D is undetermined. Sequenced material: blood. This clonotype originated in a woman aged 40 to 49 in good health. The CDR3 nucleotides are TGTGCCAGCAGCTACTCCGATCGCTCTGGGGCCAACGTCCTGACTTTC. Translating it yields CASSYSDRSGANVLTF.